Each of the 21 T cell receptor beta chains below was sequenced from the same sample in a study of control samples from healthy donors and cancer patients. Libraries were prepared by immunoSEQ multiplex PCR; TCRdb keeps only in-frame clonotypes and omits some of them. The profile covers under 150,000 clones, with 70% to 90% appearing a single time and roughly 8.4% taken by the ten largest. Sequenced sample: blood. The receptors were gathered from a woman in her thirties in good health.

This clone was counted once. The rearrangement links TRBV5-6 to TRBJ2-7; weak D call: TRBD2 (6 bases). Deletions cut 2 bases from V and 3 bases from J, with 9 bases between. Germline CDR1 reads SGHDT; CDR2 reads YYEEEE. This CDR3 is built from 13 residues. The CDR3 sequence: CASSLGGNYEQYF. CDR3 nucleotides: TGTGCCAGCAGCTTAGGAGGGAACTACGAGCAGTACTTC.

V and J are TRBV19 and TRBJ1-5; D is ambiguous. Germline loops: CDR1 LNHDA, CDR2 SQIVND (reference sequence). The CDR3 loop spans 14 amino acids. The V and J ends lost 5 bases and 4 bases respectively, with 12 bases between them. CDR3 nucleotides: TGTGCCAGTAGTTCCTTCGTGAAGAATCAGCCCCAGCATTTT. Encoded protein: CASSSFVKNQPQHF.

This clone was recorded once. The chain is built from TRBV3-1 (or the pseudogene TRBV3-2) and TRBJ2-1; no firm D call. The germline V and J ends were trimmed by 3 bases and 9 bases, with 9 bases remaining between them. This CDR3 is built from 12 residues. CDR1 LGHDT and CDR2 YNNKEL come from the germline V gene (reference sequence). The CDR3 loop is CASSHLASEQFF. The CDR3 bases are TGTGCCAGCAGCCACCTGGCTAGTGAGCAGTTCTTC.

The rearrangement joins TRBV1 to TRBJ2-7; TRBD2, the table's D call, was not compared with the DNA. TRBV1 is a pseudogene locus. This CDR3 is built from 14 residues. The CDR3 protein is CTSSQVSGNDEQYF. The CDR3, as DNA: TGCACCAGCAGCCAAGTTAGCGGGAACGACGAGCAGTACTTC.

The chain carries TRBV19 and TRBJ2-3, with 14 bases identical to TRBD2. The CDR3 has 17 amino acids. From germline, CDR1 is LNHDA and CDR2 SQIVND (reference sequence). With V trimmed by 6 bases and J by 7 bases, 12 bases remained unmatched. The CDR3 DNA follows: TGTGCCAGTAGCCCTACTGGACTAGCGGGAGGATTGTATACGCAGTATTTT. Translation: CASSPTGLAGGLYTQYF.

This chain uses TRBV18 with TRBJ1-5, with 9 bases that match TRBD1. The junction had 8 bases not matched to a gene; V was cut back by 2 bases and J by 6 bases. The CDR3 sequence is 16 residues long. Germline lookup yields CDR1 KGHSH and CDR2 LQKENI. The CDR3 bases are TGTGCCAGCTCACCAACCGGGACAGGGAGCGTTCAGCCCCAGCATTTT. Amino acids: CASSPTGTGSVQPQHF.

The chain has TRBV29-1 and TRBJ2-7; TRBD1 aligns across 7 bases. CDR1 is SQVTM and CDR2 is ANQGSEA in the germline V gene. The CDR3 has 14 amino acids. With V trimmed by 7 bases and J by 2 bases, 11 bases remained unmatched. The CDR3 sequence is CSAQMTGRTYEQYF. The CDR3 DNA sequence: TGCAGCGCCCAAATGACAGGGAGAACCTACGAGCAGTACTTC.

V usage is TRBV1 and J usage is TRBJ1-6; TRBD1, the table's D call, was not compared with the DNA. TRBV1 constitutes a pseudogene. CDR3 length: 17 amino acids. The DNA for the CDR3 is TGCACCAGCAGCCAGGTGGGACACCCAAAACGGGATTCACCCCTCCACTTT. Translation: CTSSQVGHPKRDSPLHF.

This chain connects TRBV5-4 to TRBJ1-1; D ambiguous. From germline, CDR1 is SGHNT and CDR2 YYREEE (reference sequence). V shed 1 base and J shed 0 bases, with 7 bases lying between them. CDR3 length equals 14 residues. The CDR3 bases are TGTGCCAGCAGCTTGCGATCCATGAACACTGAAGCTTTCTTT. Its protein is CASSLRSMNTEAFF.

This clone has just one count. The chain employs TRBV5-6 and TRBJ1-2; the D is unclear. Germline V gives CDR1 SGHDT, CDR2 YYEEEE. This CDR3 contains 14 residues. Trimming cost V 0 bases and J 3 bases, with 9 bases left between them. The CDR3 coding sequence is TGTGCCAGCAGCTTGGCAGGCAGGTACTATGGCTACACCTTC. Translated: CASSLAGRYYGYTF.

This chain connects TRBV14 to TRBJ1-5; no reliable D call. Germline lookup yields CDR1 SGHDN and CDR2 FVKESK. V was trimmed by 4 bases and J by 0 bases, leaving 4 bases between them. The CDR3 loop spans 13 amino acids. CDR3 coding DNA: TGTGCCAGCAGCCGGAATAGCAATCAGCCCCAGCATTTT. This translates into CASSRNSNQPQHF. Full variable domain (remainder filled in from reference TRBV14 and TRBJ1-5): EAGVTQFPSHSVIEKGQTVTLRCDPISGHDNLYWYRRVMGKEIKFLLHFVKESKQDESGMPNNRFLAERTGGTYSTLKVQPAELEDSGVYFCASSRNSNQPQHFGDGTRLSIL.

J is TRBJ2-2 and V is TRBV7-2, with TRBD2 matching 12 bases. Germline CDR1 SGHTA, CDR2 FQGNSA. The J segment lost 6 bases and the V segment lost 5 bases, leaving 7 bases of the junction unmatched. The CDR3 runs to 16 residues. The CDR3 protein is CASSVPTSGRPGELFF. As DNA, the CDR3 is TGTGCCAGCAGCGTACCGACTAGCGGGAGACCCGGGGAGCTGTTTTTT. Looking up the rest from reference TRBV7-2 and TRBJ2-2 gives the full variable domain: GAGVSQSPSNKVTEKGKDVELRCDPISGHTALYWYRQSLGQGLEFLIYFQGNSAPDKSGLPSDRFSAERTGGSVSTLTIQRTQQEDSAVYLCASSVPTSGRPGELFFGEGSRLTVL.

The J gene is TRBJ2-6, the V gene TRBV10-3; D is possibly TRBD2 (5 bases). The CDR3 loop spans 13 amino acids. V lost 6 bases to trimming and J lost 9 bases, with 12 bases between them. Germline CDR1 and CDR2: ENHRY and SYGVKD. DNA of the CDR3: TGTGCCATCAGCCCGGAGGTTGGCAACGTCCTGACTTTC. Translating it yields CAISPEVGNVLTF.

In nucleotides, the CDR3 is TGTGCCGTCGGAGAGGGAGGGAGCAATCAGCCCCAGCATTTT. Protein product: CAVGEGGSNQPQHF. The chain couples TRBV19 to TRBJ1-5, with D hard to call. Germline-derived CDR1 and CDR2 are LNHDA and SQIVND (reference sequence). The CDR3 runs to 14 residues. Trimming took off 11 bases at V and 1 base at J, with 15 bases between the two ends.

The chain uses TRBV24-1 and TRBJ2-3; D is uncertain. Germline lookup yields CDR1 KGHDR and CDR2 SFDVKD. V was shortened by 8 bases and J by 4 bases, with 12 bases between the two germline ends. The CDR3 sequence is 13 residues long. The chain's CDR3 is CATTGRLADTQYF. Here the CDR3 DNA reads TGTGCCACCACCGGCAGGTTGGCAGATACGCAGTATTTT.

J is TRBJ2-7 and V is TRBV27, with D tentatively TRBD2 (6 bases). The germline V and J ends were trimmed by 4 bases and 6 bases, with 13 bases remaining between them. This CDR3 is 13 amino acids long. CDR1 MNHEY and CDR2 SMNVEV come from the germline V gene (reference sequence). CDR3 in DNA: TGTGCCAGCAGTTCTGGGGGGTCAGGCGAGCAGTACTTC. The encoded protein is CASSSGGSGEQYF.

V usage is TRBV6-5 and J usage is TRBJ2-1, with 9 positions matching TRBD2. The V segment lost 6 bases and the J segment 9 bases; nucleotides outside the gene matches: 9. CDR3 length equals 14 residues. Germline V gene lookup returns CDR1 MNHEY and CDR2 SVGAGI. CDR3 residues: CASRPGLANIEQFF. The CDR3, as DNA: TGTGCCAGCAGACCGGGACTAGCCAATATTGAGCAGTTCTTC.

This chain connects TRBV6-1 to TRBJ1-5, with 12 bases aligning to TRBD1. The CDR3 is made up of 19 amino acids. Germline V gene data show CDR1 as MNHNS and CDR2 as SASEGT. Unmatched junction bases numbered 10, after V lost 4 bases and J lost 0 bases. CDR3 loop: CASSGDRGLGTTSNQPQHF. CDR3 DNA: TGTGCCAGCAGTGGGGACAGGGGGCTGGGAACTACTAGCAATCAGCCCCAGCATTTT.

The V gene is TRBV7-6, the J gene TRBJ1-3; a possible D gene is TRBD1 (6 bases). There are 16 residues in the CDR3. V lost 4 bases to trimming and J lost 0 bases, with 13 bases between them. The germline gives CDR1 SGHVS, CDR2 FNYEAQ. In DNA, the CDR3 is TGTGCCAGCAGCTCGAGTACAGGGATCTCTGGAAACACCATATATTTT. This gives the protein CASSSSTGISGNTIYF.

The J gene is TRBJ2-7, the V gene TRBV29-1; 8 nucleotides align to TRBD1. Germline V gives CDR1 SQVTM, CDR2 ANQGSEA. The junction had 6 bases not matched to a gene; V was cut back by 6 bases and J by 2 bases. The CDR3 spans 13 residues. In nucleotides, the CDR3 is TGCAGCGTCGGACAGGGAAGTACCTACGAGCAGTACTTC. This gives the protein CSVGQGSTYEQYF.

The chain combines TRBV18 with TRBJ1-1; TRBD1 aligns across 8 bases. The CDR3 is 14 amino acids. Germline V gene data show CDR1 as KGHSH and CDR2 as LQKENI. After removal of 6 bases from V and 0 bases from J, the junction contained 3 bases not matched to a gene. The CDR3 reads CASSQTGVNTEAFF. Written as DNA, the CDR3 is TGTGCCAGCTCTCAGACAGGGGTGAACACTGAAGCTTTCTTT.